This TCR beta chain was sequenced during a study of radiotherapy plus CTLA-4 blockade in lung cancer. The method was immunoSEQ multiplex PCR; TCRdb's version includes in-frame clones alone and lacks a portion of them. The sample has tens of thousands of clones, just over 75% seen once. Germline trimming cut 11 bases from V and 2 bases from J; bases unmatched to any gene: 5. CDR3 length: 13 residues. The germline V gene has CDR1 LNHDA and CDR2 SQIVND (reference sequence). This clone was recorded a few times. The antigen is undetermined. Study-level results: Peripheral blood showed expansion of tumor-derived TCR clones after radiotherapy and ipilimumab.

CTLA-4 blockade with ipilimumab, together with focal radiation, was given to patients with chemo-refractory metastatic non-small-cell lung cancer. The chain links TRBV19 to TRBJ1-2; TRBD1 matches at 10 bases. This sequence was found in a human donor with non-small cell lung cancer who had a partial response to radiotherapy plus ipilimumab. The sample in question was peripheral blood, obtained from a patient treated with radiotherapy plus ipilimumab. The DNA of the CDR3 is TGTGCCTTCGAGGGACAGGGGAACTATGGCTACACCTTC. Translation: CAFEGQGNYGYTF.